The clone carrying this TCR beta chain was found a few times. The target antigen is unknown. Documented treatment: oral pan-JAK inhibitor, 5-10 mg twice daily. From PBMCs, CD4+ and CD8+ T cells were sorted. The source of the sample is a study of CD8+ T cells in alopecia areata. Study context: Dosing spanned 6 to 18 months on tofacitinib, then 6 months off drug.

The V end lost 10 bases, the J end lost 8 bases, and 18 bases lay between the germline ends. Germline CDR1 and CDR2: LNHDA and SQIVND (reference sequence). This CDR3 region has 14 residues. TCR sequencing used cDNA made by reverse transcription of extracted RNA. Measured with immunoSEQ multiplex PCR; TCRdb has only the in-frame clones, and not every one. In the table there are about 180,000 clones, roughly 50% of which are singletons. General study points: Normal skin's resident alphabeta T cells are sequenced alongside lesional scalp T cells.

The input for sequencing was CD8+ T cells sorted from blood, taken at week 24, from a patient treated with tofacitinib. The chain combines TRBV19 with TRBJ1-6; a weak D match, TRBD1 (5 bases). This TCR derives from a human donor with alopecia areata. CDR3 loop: CATSDSNLDSPLHF. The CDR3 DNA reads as TGTGCCACCTCTGACAGCAACTTAGATTCACCCCTCCACTTT.